The 23 T cell receptor beta chains below all came from one sample that was sequenced in a study of shared T cell receptors in the human thymus. Sequencing used immunoSEQ multiplex PCR; TCRdb keeps in-frame clones, though not all of them. Of about 730,000 clones listed, 70% to 90% were seen once; the top ten hold about 0.0098%. These data were also filed under a second study, of human thymus T cells.

Source material: thymocytes. These receptors all stem from a girl under three years old with a congenital heart defect.

This rearrangement joins TRBV28 to TRBJ1-4, with TRBD1 matching 11 bases. Looked up from germline, CDR1 is MDHEN and CDR2 is SYDVKM. The CDR3 contains 16 residues. J was trimmed by 7 bases and V by 6 bases; bases with no gene match: 10. The CDR3 DNA sequence: TGTGCCAGCAGCAGGGGACAGGGGGAGCCCTTTGAAAAACTGTTTTTT. Translated, it gives CASSRGQGEPFEKLFF. Filled out from reference TRBV28 and TRBJ1-4, the complete variable domain reads DVKVTQSSRYLVKRTGEKVFLECVQDMDHENMFWYRQDPGLGLRLIYFSYDVKMKEKGDIPEGYSVSREKKERFSLILESASTNQTSMYLCASSRGQGEPFEKLFFGSGTQLSVL.

V is TRBV28 and J is TRBJ1-5; 10 bases agree with TRBD1. Per the germline V gene, CDR1 is MDHEN and CDR2 is SYDVKM. There are 19 residues in the CDR3. The V segment lost 6 bases and the J segment 1 base; nucleotides outside the gene matches: 15. The CDR3 bases are TGTGCCAGCAGCCTTCCGGGACAGGGGAATAGTTGGAGCAATCAGCCCCAGCATTTT. Amino acid sequence: CASSLPGQGNSWSNQPQHF.

This clone appeared once. V usage is TRBV7-2 and J usage is TRBJ1-1; no firm D call. V was cut by 5 bases and J by 0 bases, with 25 bases left in between. Germline V gene lookup returns CDR1 SGHTA and CDR2 FQGNSA. The CDR3 is 19 amino acids. CDR3 region: CASSSLTQVAGFMNTEAFF. CDR3 DNA: TGTGCCAGCAGCAGCTTAACCCAGGTCGCAGGTTTCATGAACACTGAAGCTTTCTTT.

The CDR3 DNA follows: TGTGCCAGCTTCGGGTTCTCCGAGCAGTACTTC. Its translation is CASFGFSEQYF. V usage is TRBV28 and J usage is TRBJ2-7; no clear D. Between the trimmed V and J ends, which lost 8 bases and 6 bases, there was a span of 11 bases. The germline gives CDR1 MDHEN, CDR2 SYDVKM. The CDR3 is 11 amino acids.

The chain uses TRBV2 and TRBJ2-3, with D unclear. CDR3 length: 16 residues. CDR1 is SNHLY and CDR2 is FYNNEI in the germline V gene. V lost 2 bases, J lost 0 bases, and 12 bases lay in between. As DNA, the CDR3 is TGTGCCAGCAGTGAACCTAGGATCGGTAGCACAGATACGCAGTATTTT. This sequence encodes CASSEPRIGSTDTQYF. Combining the CDR3 with reference TRBV2 and TRBJ2-3 gives the whole variable domain EPEVTQTPSHQVTQMGQEVILRCVPISNHLYFYWYRQILGQKVEFLVSFYNNEISEKSEIFDDQFSVERPDGSNFTLKIRSTKLEDSAMYFCASSEPRIGSTDTQYFGPGTRLTVL.

This clone was counted once. V and J are TRBV5-4 and TRBJ1-1; 7 bases map to TRBD1. The CDR3 is 16 amino acids. The trim removed 0 bases at V and 2 bases at J, leaving 7 bases unmatched. Germline CDR1 reads SGHNT; CDR2 reads YYREEE (reference sequence). The CDR3 DNA is TGTGCCAGCAGCTTGGGACAGGGCGGAGCCAACACTGAAGCTTTCTTT. This encodes CASSLGQGGANTEAFF. Looking up the rest from reference TRBV5-4 and TRBJ1-1 gives the full variable domain: ETGVTQSPTHLIKTRGQQVTLRCSSQSGHNTVSWYQQALGQGPQFIFQYYREEENGRGNFPPRFSGLQFPNYSSELNVNALELDDSALYLCASSLGQGGANTEAFFGQGTRLTVV.

The rearrangement joins TRBV5-1 to TRBJ1-1; 7 bases map to TRBD1. The ends lost 4 bases at V and 4 bases at J; junction bases unmatched: 16. CDR1 SGHRS and CDR2 YFSETQ come from the germline V gene. The CDR3 loop spans 17 amino acids. CDR3 nucleotide sequence: TGCGCCAGCAGCCCCATAGGACAGGCCAGTGAAGTCACTGAAGCTTTCTTT. Translated, it gives CASSPIGQASEVTEAFF.

The J gene is TRBJ1-4, the V gene TRBV5-8, with 11 positions matching TRBD1. The junction had 6 bases not matched to a gene; V was cut back by 4 bases and J by 7 bases. Germline assignment: CDR1 SGHTS and CDR2 YDEGEE. CDR3 size: 15 residues. The CDR3 DNA is TGTGCCAGCAGCCCAGCAGGGACAGGGGGTGAAAAACTGTTTTTT. Its translation is CASSPAGTGGEKLFF.

The chain uses TRBV11-2 and TRBJ2-7, with 7 bases fitting TRBD1. The CDR3 spans 16 residues. V lost 5 bases, J lost 0 bases, and 10 bases stayed unmatched. Germline V lookup: CDR1 SGHAT, CDR2 FQNNGV. CDR3 sequence reads: CASSLHRGQPSYEQYF. The CDR3 nucleotides read TGTGCCAGCAGCCTGCACCGGGGACAGCCCTCCTACGAGCAGTACTTC.

The chain links TRBV10-1 to TRBJ1-1; D is ambiguous. The CDR3 has 14 amino acids. Germline lookup yields CDR1 WNHNN and CDR2 SYGVQD (reference sequence). Trimming removed 2 bases at V and 5 bases at J, with 12 bases between. The CDR3 DNA follows: TGCGCCAGCAGTGAGCACATAGGGAGGACTGAAGCTTTCTTT. Translating it yields CASSEHIGRTEAFF.

The chain carries TRBV4-3 and TRBJ2-1, with a tentative D call TRBD2 (6 bases). Germline V lookup: CDR1 LGHNA, CDR2 YSLEER. V lost 3 bases and J lost 6, with 21 bases in between. The CDR3 is 17 residues long. CDR3 sequence reads: CASSQEEGTTDRNEQFF. The CDR3 nucleotides read TGCGCCAGCAGCCAGGAGGAGGGGACGACGGATCGCAATGAGCAGTTCTTC.

The chain couples TRBV4-1 to TRBJ2-5; the D gene is possibly TRBD1 (5 bases). The CDR3 is made up of 13 amino acids. The ends were cut back, 4 bases at V and 0 bases at J, with 6 bases in the middle. Germline loops: CDR1 MGHRA, CDR2 YSYEKL. The CDR3 sequence is CASSRQYQETQYF. The CDR3 DNA follows: TGCGCCAGCAGCCGACAGTACCAAGAGACCCAGTACTTC.

This clone showed up just a few times. This sequence joins TRBV7-9 and TRBJ1-1; D might be TRBD1 (5 bases). There are 18 residues in the CDR3. V shed 5 bases and J shed 1 base, with 23 bases lying between them. Germline loops: CDR1 SEHNR, CDR2 FQNEAQ (reference sequence). The CDR3 here is CASSLEGFNESQNTEAFF. CDR3 bases: TGTGCCAGCAGCCTAGAGGGGTTTAACGAGTCCCAGAACACTGAAGCTTTCTTT.

J is TRBJ1-4 and V is TRBV19, with D perhaps TRBD1 (5 bases). V was clipped by 3 bases and J by 13 bases, with 12 bases between them. CDR3 length: 12 amino acids. Looked up from germline, CDR1 is LNHDA and CDR2 is SQIVND (reference sequence). CDR3 in DNA: TGTGCCAGTAGTATGGGGCAGGCGATACTGTTTTTT. Protein sequence: CASSMGQAILFF.

The gene calls are TRBV4-1 and TRBJ2-5; unclear D gene. Germline CDR1 and CDR2: MGHRA and YSYEKL. The CDR3 has 14 residues. Trimming stripped 1 base from V and 2 bases from J, with 8 bases between. The CDR3 bases are TGCGCCAGCAGCCAAGTCCTAGTTCAAGAGACCCAGTACTTC. It is translated as CASSQVLVQETQYF.

The CDR3 region has the DNA TGCGCCAGCAGCCAAGATCAGGGCCGGGGGGAAAAACTGTTTTTT. Encoded protein: CASSQDQGRGEKLFF. The genes are TRBV4-3 and TRBJ1-4, with D tentatively TRBD1 (5 bases). CDR1 LGHNA and CDR2 YSLEER come from the germline V gene. V shed 0 bases and J shed 8 bases, with 13 bases lying between them. The CDR3 consists of 15 residues.

This rearrangement joins TRBV11-2 to TRBJ1-2; TRBD1 agrees at 7 bases. CDR1 SGHAT and CDR2 FQNNGV come from the germline V gene. The CDR3 runs 18 residues. Losses at the gene ends were 3 bases for V and 0 bases for J; bases not matched to a gene: 13. In DNA form, the CDR3 reads TGTGCCAGCAGCTTTGGGATCCGGGACAGAACATCTAACTATGGCTACACCTTC. Residues: CASSFGIRDRTSNYGYTF.

The V and J genes are TRBV14 and TRBJ1-6; possibly TRBD1 for D (5 bases). The CDR3 sequence is 19 residues long. V was shortened by 0 bases and J by 0 bases, with 15 bases between the two germline ends. The V gene's germline CDR1 is SGHDN and CDR2 FVKESK. CDR3 region: CASSQDPDGGASYNSPLHF. The CDR3 bases are TGTGCCAGCAGCCAAGATCCGGACGGGGGTGCCTCCTATAATTCACCCCTCCACTTT.

The chain joins TRBV4-3 to TRBJ2-7, with D possibly TRBD2 on 5 matching bases. CDR1 is LGHNA and CDR2 is YSLEER in the germline V gene. The V end was cut by 0 bases, the J end by 3 bases, with 15 bases between. CDR3 length: 16 amino acids. The CDR3 coding sequence is TGCGCCAGCAGCCAAGAAGGCCGGGAACCGGACTACGAGCAGTACTTC. The encoded protein is CASSQEGREPDYEQYF.

The chain carries TRBV14 and TRBJ2-3, with D tentatively TRBD2 (6 bases). V was shortened by 0 bases and J by 2 bases, with 9 bases between the two germline ends. The CDR3 contains 15 residues. Germline-derived CDR1 and CDR2 are SGHDN and FVKESK. CDR3 sequence: CASSQEPSATDTQYF. Written as DNA, the CDR3 is TGTGCCAGCAGCCAAGAGCCTAGCGCCACAGATACGCAGTATTTT.

A word on this clone: Other DNA sequences in this sample translate to the same CDR3. The chain carries TRBV19 and TRBJ1-1; D not certain. The germline V gene encodes CDR1 LNHDA and CDR2 SQIVND (reference sequence). V dropped 6 bases and J dropped 5 bases, with 10 bases sitting between them. The CDR3 contains 12 residues. The CDR3 is CASSSRDTEAFF. For the CDR3, the DNA is TGTGCCAGTAGCTCCCGAGATACTGAAGCTTTCTTT.

The chain links TRBV7-9 to TRBJ2-3; a weak D match, TRBD2 (5 bases). CDR1 is SEHNR, CDR2 FQNEAQ, per germline (reference sequence). V was cut by 6 bases and J by 7 bases, with 11 bases left in between. The CDR3 has 12 residues. CDR3 in amino acids: CASRRTGNTQYF. CDR3 DNA: TGTGCCAGCAGGCGGACTGGTAATACGCAGTATTTT.

The chain is built from TRBV6-5 and TRBJ2-7; 8 positions match TRBD1. The CDR3 is 15 residues long. Looked up from germline, CDR1 is MNHEY and CDR2 is SVGAGI. J gave up 9 bases and V 2 bases, and 12 bases lay outside the gene matches. CDR3 residues: CASSYGRRGQFGQYF. The CDR3 nucleotides are TGTGCCAGCAGTTACGGGCGCAGGGGGCAATTTGGGCAGTACTTC.